The present entry profiles one T cell receptor (beta chain) with its context. These data come from a study of blood T cell repertoires in COVID-19. Either two negative PCRs, clearance, or symptom resolution qualified Cohort 3 donors as recovered. Produced via immunoSEQ multiplex PCR; TCRdb's table is partial and in-frame only. Of some 500,000 clones in the sample, around nine tenths were seen once. The receptor was derived from a woman aged 35 to 49 who had recovered from COVID-19. Sequencing was done on a sample of PBMCs or T cells enriched from blood (not recorded which).

CDR3: CASSPGQPVLTEQYF. For the CDR3, the DNA is TGTGCCAGTAGTCCGGGACAGCCTGTTTTAACGGAGCAGTACTTC. The gene calls are TRBV19 and TRBJ2-7, with TRBD1 matching over 7 bases. CDR1 is LNHDA and CDR2 is SQIVND in the germline V gene (reference sequence). The CDR3 has 15 residues. The trim removed 5 bases at V and 7 bases at J, leaving 14 bases unmatched.